This T cell receptor (beta chain) stems from a study of T cells after posttransplantation cyclophosphamide. Produced via immunoSEQ multiplex PCR; TCRdb's table is partial and in-frame only. The sample includes 31,000 or so clones, over 75% seen only once; the top ten take around 0.1%. Cells defined as naive were viable CD3+CD4+ or CD3+CD8+ and CCR7+CD45RA+CD45RO-CD95-CD27+CD28+. The germline V gene encodes CDR1 SGHRS and CDR2 YFSETQ. Trimming shortened V by 0 bases and J by 0 bases, and 9 bases separated the two germline ends. The CDR3 loop spans 16 amino acids. This TCR came from a man aged 25-45 years in good health and a related stem cell transplant donor. The gene calls are TRBV5-1 and TRBJ1-4; possible D gene TRBD1, 6 bases. Sequencing input: naive CD4+ T cells sorted from blood. As DNA, the CDR3 is TGCGCCAGCAGCTTGGGGACAGATACAACTAATGAAAAACTGTTTTTT. Its protein product is CASSLGTDTTNEKLFF. Full variable domain (remainder filled in from reference TRBV5-1 and TRBJ1-4): KAGVTQTPRYLIKTRGQQVTLSCSPISGHRSVSWYQQTPGQGLQFLFEYFSETQRNKGNFPGRFSGRQFSNSRSEMNVSTLELGDSALYLCASSLGTDTTNEKLFFGSGTQLSVL.